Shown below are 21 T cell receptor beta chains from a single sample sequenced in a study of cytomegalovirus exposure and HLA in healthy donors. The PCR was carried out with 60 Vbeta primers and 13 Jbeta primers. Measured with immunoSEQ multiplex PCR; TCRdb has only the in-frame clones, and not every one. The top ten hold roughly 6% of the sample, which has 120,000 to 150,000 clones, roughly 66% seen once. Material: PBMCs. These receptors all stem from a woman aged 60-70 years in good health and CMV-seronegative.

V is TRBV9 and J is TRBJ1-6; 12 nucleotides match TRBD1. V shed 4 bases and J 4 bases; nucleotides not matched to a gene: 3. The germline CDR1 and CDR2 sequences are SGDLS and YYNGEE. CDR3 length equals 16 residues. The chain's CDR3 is CASSPGQGAYNSPLHF. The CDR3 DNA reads TGTGCCAGCAGCCCGGGACAGGGGGCTTATAATTCACCCCTCCACTTT.

CDR3 residues: CASKSPRGSPSSVYGYTF. The CDR3 DNA sequence: TGTGCCAGCAAATCCCCTAGGGGCTCTCCGTCCTCGGTCTATGGCTACACCTTC. This chain links TRBV27 with TRBJ1-2, with D tentatively TRBD1 (5 bases). The CDR3 spans 18 residues. V was clipped by 7 bases and J by 4 bases, with 28 bases between them. Per germline, CDR1 MNHEY and CDR2 SMNVEV (reference sequence).

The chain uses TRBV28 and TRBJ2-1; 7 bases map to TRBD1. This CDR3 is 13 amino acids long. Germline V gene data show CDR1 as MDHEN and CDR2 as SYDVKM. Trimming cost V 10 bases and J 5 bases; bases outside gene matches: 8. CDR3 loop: CAIPGQSNNEQFF. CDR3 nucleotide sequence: TGTGCCATCCCGGGACAGAGCAACAATGAGCAGTTCTTC.

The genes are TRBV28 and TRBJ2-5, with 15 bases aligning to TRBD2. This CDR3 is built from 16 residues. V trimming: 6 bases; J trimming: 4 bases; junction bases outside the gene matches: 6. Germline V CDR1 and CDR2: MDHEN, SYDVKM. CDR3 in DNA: TGTGCCAGCAGACTTAGGACTAGCGGGAGGGGAGAGACCCAGTACTTC. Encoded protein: CASRLRTSGRGETQYF.

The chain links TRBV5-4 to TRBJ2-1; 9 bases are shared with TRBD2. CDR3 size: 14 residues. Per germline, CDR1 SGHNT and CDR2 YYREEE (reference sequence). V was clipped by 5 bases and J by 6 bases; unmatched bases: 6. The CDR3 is CASRRAGGPNEQFF. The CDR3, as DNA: TGTGCCAGCAGGCGAGCGGGAGGCCCCAATGAGCAGTTCTTC.

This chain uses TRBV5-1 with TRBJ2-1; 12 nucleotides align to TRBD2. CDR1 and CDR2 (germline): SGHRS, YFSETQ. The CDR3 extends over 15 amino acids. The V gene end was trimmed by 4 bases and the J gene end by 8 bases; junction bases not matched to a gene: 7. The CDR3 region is CASSEGLAGPYEQFF. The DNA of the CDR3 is TGCGCCAGCAGCGAGGGACTAGCGGGCCCATATGAGCAGTTCTTC.

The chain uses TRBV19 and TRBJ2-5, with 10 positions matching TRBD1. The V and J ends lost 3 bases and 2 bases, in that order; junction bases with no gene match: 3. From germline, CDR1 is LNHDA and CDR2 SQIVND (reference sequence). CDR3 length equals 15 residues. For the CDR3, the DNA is TGTGCCAGTAGTATCATGGGACAGGGGCAAGAGACCCAGTACTTC. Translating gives CASSIMGQGQETQYF.

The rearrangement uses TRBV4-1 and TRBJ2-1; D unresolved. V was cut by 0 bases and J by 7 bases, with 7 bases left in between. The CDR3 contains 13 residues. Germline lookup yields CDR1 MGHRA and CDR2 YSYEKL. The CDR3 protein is CASSQDWLNEQFF. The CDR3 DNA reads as TGCGCCAGCAGCCAAGATTGGCTGAATGAGCAGTTCTTC.

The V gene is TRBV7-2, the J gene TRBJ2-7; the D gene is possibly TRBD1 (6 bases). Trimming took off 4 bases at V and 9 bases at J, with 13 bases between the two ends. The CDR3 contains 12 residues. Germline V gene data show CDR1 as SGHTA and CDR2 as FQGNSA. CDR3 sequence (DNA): TGTGCCAGCAGCTCGGGACAATCGAGGCAGTACTTC. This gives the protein CASSSGQSRQYF. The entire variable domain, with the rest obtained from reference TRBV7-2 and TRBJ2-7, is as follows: GAGVSQSPSNKVTEKGKDVELRCDPISGHTALYWYRQSLGQGLEFLIYFQGNSAPDKSGLPSDRFSAERTGGSVSTLTIQRTQQEDSAVYLCASSSGQSRQYFGPGTRLTVT.

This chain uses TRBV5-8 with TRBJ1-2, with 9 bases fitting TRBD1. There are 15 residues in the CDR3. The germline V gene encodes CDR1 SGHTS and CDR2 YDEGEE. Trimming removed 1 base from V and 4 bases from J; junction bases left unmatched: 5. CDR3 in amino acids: CASSLRGTGPYGYTF. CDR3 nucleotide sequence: TGTGCCAGCAGCTTGCGGGGGACAGGGCCCTATGGCTACACCTTC.

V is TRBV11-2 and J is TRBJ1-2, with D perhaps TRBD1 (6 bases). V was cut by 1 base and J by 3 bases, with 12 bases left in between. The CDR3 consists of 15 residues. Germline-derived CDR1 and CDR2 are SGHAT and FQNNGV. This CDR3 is CASSLGAGAHYGYTF. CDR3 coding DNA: TGTGCCAGCAGCTTAGGGGCAGGGGCTCACTATGGCTACACCTTC.

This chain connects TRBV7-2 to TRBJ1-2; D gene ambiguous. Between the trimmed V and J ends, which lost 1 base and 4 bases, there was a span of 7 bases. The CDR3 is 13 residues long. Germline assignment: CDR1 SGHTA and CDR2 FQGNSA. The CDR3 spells CASSLDGLYGYTF. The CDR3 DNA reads TGTGCCAGCAGCTTAGATGGCCTCTATGGCTACACCTTC.

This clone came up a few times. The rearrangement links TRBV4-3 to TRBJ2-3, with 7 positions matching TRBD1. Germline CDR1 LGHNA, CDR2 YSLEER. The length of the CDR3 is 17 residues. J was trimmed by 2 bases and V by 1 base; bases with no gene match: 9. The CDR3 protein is CASSQGVAGGSTDTQYF. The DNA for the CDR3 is TGCGCCAGCAGCCAAGGAGTGGCAGGGGGATCCACAGATACGCAGTATTTT.

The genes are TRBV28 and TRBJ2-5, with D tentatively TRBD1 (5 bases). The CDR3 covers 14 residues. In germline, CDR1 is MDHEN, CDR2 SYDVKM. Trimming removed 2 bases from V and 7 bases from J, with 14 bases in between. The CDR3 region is CASSLGGQGVTQYF. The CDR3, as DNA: TGTGCCAGCAGTTTAGGTGGTCAGGGTGTGACCCAGTACTTC.

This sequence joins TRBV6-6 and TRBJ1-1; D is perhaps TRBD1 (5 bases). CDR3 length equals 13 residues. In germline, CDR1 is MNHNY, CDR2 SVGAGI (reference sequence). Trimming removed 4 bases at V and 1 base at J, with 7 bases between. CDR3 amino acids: CASSFTGNTEAFF. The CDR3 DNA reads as TGTGCCAGCAGTTTTACAGGGAACACTGAAGCTTTCTTT.

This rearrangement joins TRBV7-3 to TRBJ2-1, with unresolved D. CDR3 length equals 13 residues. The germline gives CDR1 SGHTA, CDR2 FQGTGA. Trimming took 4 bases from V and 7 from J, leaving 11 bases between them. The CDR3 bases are TGTGCCAGCAGCTCATTAATGGAGAATGAGCAGTTCTTC. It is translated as CASSSLMENEQFF.

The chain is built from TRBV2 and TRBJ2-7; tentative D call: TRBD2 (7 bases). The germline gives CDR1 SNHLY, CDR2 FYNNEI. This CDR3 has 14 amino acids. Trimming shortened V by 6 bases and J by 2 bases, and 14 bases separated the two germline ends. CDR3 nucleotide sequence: TGTGCCAGCAGCGAACGCGGGGGCACCTACGAGCAGTACTTC. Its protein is CASSERGGTYEQYF.

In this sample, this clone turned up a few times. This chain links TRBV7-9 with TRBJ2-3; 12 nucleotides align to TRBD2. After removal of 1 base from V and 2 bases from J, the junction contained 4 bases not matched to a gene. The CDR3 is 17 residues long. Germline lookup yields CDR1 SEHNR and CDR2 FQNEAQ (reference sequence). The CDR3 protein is CASSLVLAGGSTDTQYF. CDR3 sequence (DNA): TGTGCCAGCAGCTTAGTCCTAGCGGGAGGGTCCACAGATACGCAGTATTTT.

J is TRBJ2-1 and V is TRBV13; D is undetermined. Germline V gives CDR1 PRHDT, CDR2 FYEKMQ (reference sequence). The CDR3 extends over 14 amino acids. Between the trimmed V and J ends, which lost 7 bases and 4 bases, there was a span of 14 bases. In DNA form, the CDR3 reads TGTGCCAGCACCTGGGCCCCCCCGTACAATGAGCAGTTCTTC. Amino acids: CASTWAPPYNEQFF.

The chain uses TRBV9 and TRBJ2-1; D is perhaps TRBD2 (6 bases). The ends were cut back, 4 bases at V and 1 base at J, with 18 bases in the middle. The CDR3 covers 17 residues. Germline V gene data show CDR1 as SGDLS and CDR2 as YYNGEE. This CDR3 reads CASSIDPSVQSYNEQFF. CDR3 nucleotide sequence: TGTGCCAGCAGCATTGACCCTAGCGTGCAGTCCTACAATGAGCAGTTCTTC.

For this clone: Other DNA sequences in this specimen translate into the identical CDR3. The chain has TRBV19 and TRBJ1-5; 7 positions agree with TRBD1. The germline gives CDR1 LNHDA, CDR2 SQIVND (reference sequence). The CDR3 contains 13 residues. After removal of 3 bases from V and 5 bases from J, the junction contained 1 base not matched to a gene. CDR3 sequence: CASSIDRDQPQHF. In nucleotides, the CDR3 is TGTGCCAGTAGTATCGACAGGGATCAGCCCCAGCATTTT.